The 2 T cell receptor beta chains reported below all come from one sample, sequenced in a study of vaccination effects on CD4 cells after COVID-19. Data came from immunoSEQ multiplex PCR; TCRdb stores just in-frame clones and leaves some out. The table includes 67,000 or so clones, 70% to 90% detected once. Prior to sequencing, the ViraFEST assay stimulated PBMC with viral peptide pools, which expanded the antigen-specific CD4+ T cells. Investigators separated out CD4+ T cells once around 10 days of culture had passed. Either the BNT162b2 or mRNA-1273 vaccine was given to participants in two doses. These receptors' antigens are unknown. Source: CD4+ T cells from PBMCs cultured with HCoV-229E spike peptides, taken after COVID-19 vaccination. These receptors all come from a human donor who received a COVID-19 vaccine.

The chain has TRBV19 and TRBJ2-3; 7 bases line up with TRBD2. The CDR3 runs 14 residues. The germline gives CDR1 LNHDA, CDR2 SQIVND (reference sequence). Losses at the gene ends were 3 bases for V and 4 bases for J; bases not matched to a gene: 4. The CDR3 DNA follows: TGTGCCAGTAGTATCGGGGGGTGGTCAGATACGCAGTATTTT. Its translation is CASSIGGWSDTQYF.

V gene TRBV5-1 combines with J gene TRBJ1-4, with D unclear. V lost 0 bases to trimming and J lost 2 bases, with 8 bases between them. From germline, CDR1 is SGHRS and CDR2 YFSETQ. CDR3 length: 15 amino acids. DNA for the CDR3: TGCGCCAGCAGCTTGGGGCTCGGGACTAATGAAAAACTGTTTTTT. Its protein product is CASSLGLGTNEKLFF.